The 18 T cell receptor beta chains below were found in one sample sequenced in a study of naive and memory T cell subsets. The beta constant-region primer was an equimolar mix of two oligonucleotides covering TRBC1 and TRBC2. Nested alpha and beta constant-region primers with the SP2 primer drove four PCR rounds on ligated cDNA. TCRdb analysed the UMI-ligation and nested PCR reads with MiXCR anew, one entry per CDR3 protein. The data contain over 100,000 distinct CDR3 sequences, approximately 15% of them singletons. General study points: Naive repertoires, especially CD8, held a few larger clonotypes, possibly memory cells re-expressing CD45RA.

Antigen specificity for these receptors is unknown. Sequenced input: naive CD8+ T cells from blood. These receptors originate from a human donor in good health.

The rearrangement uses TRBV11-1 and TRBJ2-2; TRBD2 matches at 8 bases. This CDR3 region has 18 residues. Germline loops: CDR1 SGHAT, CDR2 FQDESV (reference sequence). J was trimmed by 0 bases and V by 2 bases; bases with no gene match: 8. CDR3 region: CASSLSGGRRPNTGELFF. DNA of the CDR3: TGTGCCAGCAGCTTATCAGGCGGGAGGAGGCCGAACACCGGGGAGCTGTTTTTT.

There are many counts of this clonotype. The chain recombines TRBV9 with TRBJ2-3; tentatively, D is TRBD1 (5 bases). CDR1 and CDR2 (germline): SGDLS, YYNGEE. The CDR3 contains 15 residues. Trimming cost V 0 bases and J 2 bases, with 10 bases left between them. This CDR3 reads CASSVVVGATDTQYF. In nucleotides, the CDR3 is TGTGCCAGCAGCGTAGTTGTAGGGGCCACAGATACGCAGTATTTT.

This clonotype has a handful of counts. CDR3 in amino acids: CSVGRNTEAFF. In DNA form, the CDR3 reads TGCAGCGTTGGGAGGAACACTGAAGCTTTCTTT. The V gene is TRBV29-1, the J gene TRBJ1-1; no reliable D call. Trimming cost V 4 bases and J 1 base, with 4 bases left between them. Germline loops: CDR1 SQVTM, CDR2 ANQGSEA. This CDR3 is built from 11 residues.

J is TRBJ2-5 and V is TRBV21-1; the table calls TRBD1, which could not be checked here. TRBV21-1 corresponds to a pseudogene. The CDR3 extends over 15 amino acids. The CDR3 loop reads CASSKGGGRQETQYF. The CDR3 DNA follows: TGTGCCAGCAGCAAAGGCGGGGGACGGCAAGAGACCCAGTACTTC.

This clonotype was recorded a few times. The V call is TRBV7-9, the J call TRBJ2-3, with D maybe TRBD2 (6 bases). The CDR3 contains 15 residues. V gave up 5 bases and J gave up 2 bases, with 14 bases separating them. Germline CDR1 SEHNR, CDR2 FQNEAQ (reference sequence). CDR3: CASSPGLQITDTQYF. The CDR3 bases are TGTGCCAGCAGCCCGGGACTCCAAATCACAGATACGCAGTATTTT.

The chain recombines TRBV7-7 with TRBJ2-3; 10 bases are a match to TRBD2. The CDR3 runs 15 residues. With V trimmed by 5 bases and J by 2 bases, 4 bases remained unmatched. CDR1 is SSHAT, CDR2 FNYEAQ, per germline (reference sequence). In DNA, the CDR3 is TGTGCCAGCAGCCGGACTAGCGGCTTCACAGATACGCAGTATTTT. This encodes CASSRTSGFTDTQYF.

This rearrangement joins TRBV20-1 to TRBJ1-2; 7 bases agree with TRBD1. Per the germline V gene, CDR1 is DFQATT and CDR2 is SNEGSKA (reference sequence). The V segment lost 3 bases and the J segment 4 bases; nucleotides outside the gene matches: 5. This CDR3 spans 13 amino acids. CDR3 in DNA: TGCAGTGCTAGTGAGGGGGCGCCCTATGGCTACACCTTC. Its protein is CSASEGAPYGYTF.

CDR3 sequence reads: CASRPERGGLNEQFF. The DNA of the CDR3 is TGTGCCAGCAGGCCGGAGCGGGGGGGCCTCAATGAGCAGTTCTTC. This chain joins TRBV5-4 and TRBJ2-1; 10 nucleotides line up with TRBD2. V lost 5 bases to trimming and J lost 6 bases; unmatched junction nucleotides: 8. Germline-derived CDR1 and CDR2 are SGHNT and YYREEE (reference sequence). The CDR3 runs to 15 residues. Variable domain in full (rest from reference TRBV5-4 and TRBJ2-1): ETGVTQSPTHLIKTRGQQVTLRCSSQSGHNTVSWYQQALGQGPQFIFQYYREEENGRGNFPPRFSGLQFPNYSSELNVNALELDDSALYLCASRPERGGLNEQFFGPGTRLTVL.

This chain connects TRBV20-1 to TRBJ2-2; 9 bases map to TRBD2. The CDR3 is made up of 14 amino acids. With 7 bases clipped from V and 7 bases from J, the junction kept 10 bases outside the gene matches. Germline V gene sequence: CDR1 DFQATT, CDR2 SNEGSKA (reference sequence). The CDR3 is CSVQAGGSDGELFF. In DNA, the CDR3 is TGCAGTGTCCAAGCGGGGGGAAGCGACGGGGAGCTGTTTTTT.

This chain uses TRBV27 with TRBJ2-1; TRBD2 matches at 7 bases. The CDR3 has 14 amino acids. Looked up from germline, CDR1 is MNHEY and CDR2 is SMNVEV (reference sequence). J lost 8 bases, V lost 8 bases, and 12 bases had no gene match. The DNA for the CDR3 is TGTGCCAGCTTTGGCGGGAGTCTTTTGGATGAGCAGTTCTTC. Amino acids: CASFGGSLLDEQFF.

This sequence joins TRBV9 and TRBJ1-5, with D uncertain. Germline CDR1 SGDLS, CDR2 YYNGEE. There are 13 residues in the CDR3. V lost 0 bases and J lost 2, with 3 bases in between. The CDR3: CASSVDGNQPQHF. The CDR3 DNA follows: TGTGCCAGCAGCGTAGATGGCAATCAGCCCCAGCATTTT.

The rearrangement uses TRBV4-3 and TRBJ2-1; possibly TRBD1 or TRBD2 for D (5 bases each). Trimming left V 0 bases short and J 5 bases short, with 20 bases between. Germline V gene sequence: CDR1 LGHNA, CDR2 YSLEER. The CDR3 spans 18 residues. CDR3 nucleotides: TGCGCCAGCAGCCAAGATGGGGACCGGACAAGGACCCACAATGAGCAGTTCTTC. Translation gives CASSQDGDRTRTHNEQFF.

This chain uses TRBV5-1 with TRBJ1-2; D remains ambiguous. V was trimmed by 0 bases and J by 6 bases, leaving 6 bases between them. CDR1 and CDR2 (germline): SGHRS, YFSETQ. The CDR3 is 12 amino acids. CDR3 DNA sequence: TGCGCCAGCAGCTTGGCCGGGGATGGCTACACCTTC. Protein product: CASSLAGDGYTF. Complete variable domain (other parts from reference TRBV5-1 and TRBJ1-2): KAGVTQTPRYLIKTRGQQVTLSCSPISGHRSVSWYQQTPGQGLQFLFEYFSETQRNKGNFPGRFSGRQFSNSRSEMNVSTLELGDSALYLCASSLAGDGYTFGSGTRLTVV.

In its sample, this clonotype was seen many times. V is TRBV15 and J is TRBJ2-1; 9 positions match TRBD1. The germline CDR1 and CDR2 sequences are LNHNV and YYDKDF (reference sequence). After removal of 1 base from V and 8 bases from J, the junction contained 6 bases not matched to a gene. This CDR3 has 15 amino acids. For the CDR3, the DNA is TGTGCCACCAGCAGAGCGGGACAGGGAATCTATGAGCAGTTCTTC. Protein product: CATSRAGQGIYEQFF.

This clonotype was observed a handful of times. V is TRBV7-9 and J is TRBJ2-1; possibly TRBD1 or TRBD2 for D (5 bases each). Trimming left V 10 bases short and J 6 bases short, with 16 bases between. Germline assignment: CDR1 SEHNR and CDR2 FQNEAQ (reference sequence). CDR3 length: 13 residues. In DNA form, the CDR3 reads TGTGCCACTCCAGGGACCTCCACCAATGAGCAGTTCTTC. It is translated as CATPGTSTNEQFF.

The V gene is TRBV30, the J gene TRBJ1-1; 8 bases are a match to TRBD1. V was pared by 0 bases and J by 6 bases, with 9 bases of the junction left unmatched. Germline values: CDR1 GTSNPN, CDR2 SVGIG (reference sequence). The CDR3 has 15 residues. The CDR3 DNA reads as TGTGCCTGGAGTGTTTTAGACAGGGGAGTGGCTGAAGCTTTCTTT. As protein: CAWSVLDRGVAEAFF. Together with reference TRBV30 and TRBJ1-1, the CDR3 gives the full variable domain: SQTIHQWPATLVQPVGSPLSLECTVEGTSNPNLYWYRQAAGRGLQLLFYSVGIGQISSEVPQNLSASRPQDRQFILSSKKLLLSDSGFYLCAWSVLDRGVAEAFFGQGTRLTVV.

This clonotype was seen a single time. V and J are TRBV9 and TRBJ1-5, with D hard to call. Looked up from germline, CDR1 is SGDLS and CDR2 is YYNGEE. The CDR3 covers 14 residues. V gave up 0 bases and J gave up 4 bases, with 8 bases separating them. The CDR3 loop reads CASSVASRNQPQHF. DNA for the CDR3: TGTGCCAGCAGCGTAGCGTCCAGGAATCAGCCCCAGCATTTT.

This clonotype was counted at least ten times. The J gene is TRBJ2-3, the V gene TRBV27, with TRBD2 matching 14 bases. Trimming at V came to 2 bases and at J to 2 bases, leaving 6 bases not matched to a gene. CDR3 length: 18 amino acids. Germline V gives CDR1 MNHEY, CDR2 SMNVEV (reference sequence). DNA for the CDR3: TGTGCCAGCAGTTTAAGGGGACTAGCGGGGGCCGTCACAGATACGCAGTATTTT. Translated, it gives CASSLRGLAGAVTDTQYF.